The 18 T cell receptor beta chains given below trace back to one sample, sequenced in a study of siplizumab effects on memory and regulatory T cells (dated by TCRdb to the late 2010s). Library preparation used the immunoSEQ multiplex PCR assay. TCRdb's version of the immuneACCESS table is confined to in-frame rearrangements and falls short of the full clone set. An unresolved V gene accounts for under half of the shortfall where checked; the remainder is of unknown origin. This sample comprises over 85,000 clones, roughly 90% of them detected only once. The ten largest clones add up to 0.85% to 1.2% of the sample. The sample taken for sequencing was CD4+ T cells sorted from blood. The source of these receptors is a human donor in good health.

The rearrangement links TRBV2 to TRBJ1-4, with 8 bases aligning to TRBD1. Germline CDR1 SNHLY, CDR2 FYNNEI. The CDR3 has 13 amino acids. V trimming: 4 bases; J trimming: 10 bases; junction bases outside the gene matches: 5. The CDR3 sequence is CASSAATGGKLFF. The CDR3 nucleotides are TGTGCCAGCAGTGCCGCAACAGGGGGAAAACTGTTTTTT.

V gene TRBV29-1 combines with J gene TRBJ2-2, with TRBD2 matching over 12 bases. V shed 4 bases and J 5 bases; nucleotides not matched to a gene: 11. In germline, CDR1 is SQVTM, CDR2 ANQGSEA. This CDR3 has 17 amino acids. The CDR3 DNA reads as TGCAGCGTTGGGGCGCTAGCGGGAGGGCCGGGGACCGGGGAGCTGTTTTTT. Protein product: CSVGALAGGPGTGELFF.

The chain joins TRBV11-2 to TRBJ2-7; D unresolved. This CDR3 is 13 amino acids long. The germline V gene has CDR1 SGHAT and CDR2 FQNNGV. V was clipped by 5 bases and J by 11 bases, with 19 bases between them. CDR3: CASSDLRLGSEYF. CDR3 DNA sequence: TGTGCCAGCAGCGACCTCCGGTTGGGCAGTGAGTACTTC.

The V call is TRBV18, the J call TRBJ1-1; perhaps TRBD1 as D (6 bases). The CDR3 sequence is 13 residues long. V was trimmed by 2 bases and J by 11 bases, leaving 15 bases between them. Per germline, CDR1 KGHSH and CDR2 LQKENI. The DNA of the CDR3 is TGTGCCAGCTCACCAGCAGGGGACTTTGGGGCTTTCTTT. Protein: CASSPAGDFGAFF.

J is TRBJ2-2 and V is TRBV28, with TRBD2 as a possible D gene (5 bases). Germline CDR1 reads MDHEN; CDR2 reads SYDVKM. V shed 6 bases and J shed 6 bases, with 11 bases lying between them. This CDR3 has 13 residues. CDR3 DNA: TGTGCCAGCAGGGCCCCGGGGTCCGGGGAGCTGTTTTTT. Its translation: CASRAPGSGELFF.

This rearrangement joins TRBV6-6 to TRBJ1-4; D gene uncertain. There are 13 residues in the CDR3. From germline, CDR1 is MNHNY and CDR2 SVGAGI (reference sequence). Trimming took off 8 bases at V and 2 bases at J, with 9 bases between the two ends. In DNA, the CDR3 is TGTGCCAGCGAGCGGAGCACTAATGAAAAACTGTTTTTT. It codes for CASERSTNEKLFF.

The CDR3 DNA reads as TGTGCCAGCAGTGAAGTCTTGCGTTCCGGGGAGCTGTTTTTT. Residues: CASSEVLRSGELFF. This chain uses TRBV2 with TRBJ2-2; D remains ambiguous. V lost 1 base to trimming and J lost 6 bases, with 9 bases between them. The germline CDR1 and CDR2 sequences are SNHLY and FYNNEI. The CDR3 is 14 amino acids.

The chain joins TRBV28 to TRBJ2-5; a possible D gene is TRBD1 (6 bases). The J call is uncertain, as TRBJ2-7 better fits the DNA end. CDR1 is MDHEN, CDR2 SYDVKM, per germline. The CDR3 loop spans 15 amino acids. The CDR3, as DNA: TGTGCCAGCAGTTTATCCGGGACAACGAGGGACGAGCAGTACTTC. Protein product: CASSLSGTTRDEQYF.

This sequence joins TRBV5-1 and TRBJ2-2; TRBD1 is a possible D gene (6 bases). V lost 4 bases and J 0 bases, leaving 13 bases between the germline ends. This CDR3 spans 16 amino acids. Germline CDR1 SGHRS, CDR2 YFSETQ. Here the CDR3 reads CASSRSQGSNTGELFF. CDR3 DNA sequence: TGCGCCAGCAGCCGTTCACAGGGTTCGAACACCGGGGAGCTGTTTTTT.

This clone showed up just a few times. The chain combines TRBV28 with TRBJ1-5; the D is unclear. CDR3 length: 11 amino acids. Germline assignment: CDR1 MDHEN and CDR2 SYDVKM. Trimming removed 8 bases at V and 1 base at J, with 3 bases between. The CDR3 bases are TGTGCCAGCCAGAGCAATCAGCCCCAGCATTTT. Protein product: CASQSNQPQHF.

The chain combines TRBV27 with TRBJ2-4, with 8 bases aligning to TRBD2. The CDR3 is 15 amino acids. Looked up from germline, CDR1 is MNHEY and CDR2 is SMNVEV (reference sequence). The ends lost 2 bases at V and 7 bases at J; junction bases unmatched: 7. The CDR3 nucleotides are TGTGCCAGCAGTTTAAGGGTCGGGGGGGTCAACATTCAGTACTTC. Amino acid sequence: CASSLRVGGVNIQYF.

The gene calls are TRBV27 and TRBJ1-2; possibly TRBD1 for D (5 bases). The CDR3 length is 16 residues. CDR1 and CDR2 (germline): MNHEY, SMNVEV (reference sequence). The V end lost 4 bases, the J end lost 4 bases, and 19 bases lay between the germline ends. In DNA, the CDR3 is TGTGCCAGCAGTTCGTATGGGGGGGGGATCCTCTATGGCTACACCTTC. This codes for CASSSYGGGILYGYTF.

The count of this clone is one. The V and J genes are TRBV13 and TRBJ2-7; D gene unclear. The length of the CDR3 is 17 residues. Between the trimmed V and J ends, which lost 2 bases and 5 bases, there was a span of 22 bases. Per germline, CDR1 PRHDT and CDR2 FYEKMQ (reference sequence). CDR3 nucleotides: TGTGCCAGCAGCTTACTCGTCCAGGCGACTTCCTACGACGAGCAGTACTTC. As protein: CASSLLVQATSYDEQYF.

The chain is built from TRBV11-2 and TRBJ2-3; TRBD2 matches at 11 bases. This CDR3 region has 17 residues. J was trimmed by 1 base and V by 4 bases; bases with no gene match: 7. The germline gives CDR1 SGHAT, CDR2 FQNNGV. The DNA for the CDR3 is TGTGCCAGCAGCTCCATGCCGGGACTAGCGGGCACAGATACGCAGTATTTT. Its protein product is CASSSMPGLAGTDTQYF.

V is TRBV19 and J is TRBJ1-1; D possibly corresponds to TRBD1 (5 bases). The germline V gene encodes CDR1 LNHDA and CDR2 SQIVND (reference sequence). This CDR3 comprises 13 residues. Trimming removed 5 bases at V and 1 base at J, with 8 bases between. CDR3 in amino acids: CASSLRENTEAFF. CDR3 nucleotides: TGTGCCAGTAGTCTCAGGGAGAACACTGAAGCTTTCTTT.

CDR3 region: CASSQEGEQYF. CDR3 sequence (DNA): TGTGCCAGCAGCCAGGAGGGGGAGCAGTACTTC. The chain employs TRBV14 and TRBJ2-7; D is possibly TRBD2 (6 bases). Germline assignment: CDR1 SGHDN and CDR2 FVKESK. CDR3 length: 11 residues. V was cut by 3 bases and J by 7 bases, with 7 bases left in between. Complete variable domain (other parts from reference TRBV14 and TRBJ2-7): EAGVTQFPSHSVIEKGQTVTLRCDPISGHDNLYWYRRVMGKEIKFLLHFVKESKQDESGMPNNRFLAERTGGTYSTLKVQPAELEDSGVYFCASSQEGEQYFGPGTRLTVT.

V usage is TRBV5-1 and J usage is TRBJ2-7; 7 bases fit TRBD1. Germline CDR1 SGHRS, CDR2 YFSETQ. The CDR3 runs to 15 residues. The J segment lost 3 bases and the V segment lost 3 bases, leaving 9 bases of the junction unmatched. This CDR3 is CASSSGTDYYYEQYF. The CDR3 DNA follows: TGCGCCAGCAGCTCCGGGACAGATTATTACTACGAGCAGTACTTC. The complete variable domain, with remaining parts taken from reference TRBV5-1 and TRBJ2-7, reads KAGVTQTPRYLIKTRGQQVTLSCSPISGHRSVSWYQQTPGQGLQFLFEYFSETQRNKGNFPGRFSGRQFSNSRSEMNVSTLELGDSALYLCASSSGTDYYYEQYFGPGTRLTVT.

The chain has TRBV7-2 and TRBJ2-3; 9 bases agree with TRBD1. Germline V gene sequence: CDR1 SGHTA, CDR2 FQGNSA. The length of the CDR3 is 15 residues. The V and J ends lost 2 bases and 4 bases, in that order; junction bases with no gene match: 4. The CDR3: CASSLPRQGADTQYF. DNA for the CDR3: TGTGCCAGCAGCTTACCGAGACAGGGGGCAGATACGCAGTATTTT.